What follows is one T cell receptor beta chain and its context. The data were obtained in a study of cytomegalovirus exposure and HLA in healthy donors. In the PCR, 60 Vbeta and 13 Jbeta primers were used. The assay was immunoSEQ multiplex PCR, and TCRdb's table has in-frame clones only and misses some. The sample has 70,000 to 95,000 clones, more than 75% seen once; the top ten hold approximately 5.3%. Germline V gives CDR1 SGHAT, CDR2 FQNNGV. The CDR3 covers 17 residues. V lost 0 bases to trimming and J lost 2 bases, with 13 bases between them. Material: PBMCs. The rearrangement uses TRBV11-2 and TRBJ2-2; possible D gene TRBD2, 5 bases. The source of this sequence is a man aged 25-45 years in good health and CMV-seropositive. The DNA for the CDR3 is TGTGCCAGCAGCTTAGAATACGCGGGTTCTAACACCGGGGAGCTGTTTTTT. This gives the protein CASSLEYAGSNTGELFF.